Listed here are 27 T cell receptor beta chains from one sample, sequenced in a study of blood T cell repertoires in COVID-19. Clones were sequenced by immunoSEQ multiplex PCR, and TCRdb holds only the in-frame ones, with some missing. The table shows under 95,000 clones, with 88% occurring only once. Material: peripheral blood. The receptors originated from a human donor in a cohort sampled during active COVID-19.

A single count supports this clone. The genes are TRBV10-3 and TRBJ2-5; unclear D gene. CDR1 is ENHRY and CDR2 is SYGVKD in the germline V gene. The CDR3 has 15 residues. Trimming pared 0 bases from V and 4 bases from J, leaving 12 bases between. CDR3 loop: CAISESTLVGETQYF. In DNA form, the CDR3 reads TGTGCCATCAGTGAGTCGACTCTCGTTGGAGAGACCCAGTACTTC.

The rearrangement joins TRBV19 to TRBJ2-7; the match to TRBD2 covers 14 bases. Trimming at V came to 7 bases and at J to 4 bases, leaving 9 bases not matched to a gene. The length of the CDR3 is 16 residues. Looked up from germline, CDR1 is LNHDA and CDR2 is SQIVND (reference sequence). The CDR3 DNA reads as TGTGCCAGTACCCTCCGACTAGCGGGAGGGCCGTACGAGCAGTACTTC. Translating it yields CASTLRLAGGPYEQYF.

V usage is TRBV2 and J usage is TRBJ1-2; D call uncertain. The CDR3 sequence is 13 residues long. Germline CDR1 reads SNHLY; CDR2 reads FYNNEI. The V end was cut by 6 bases, the J end by 0 bases, with 8 bases between. As DNA, the CDR3 is TGTGCCAGCAGGGATACAGCTAACTATGGCTACACCTTC. It yields the protein CASRDTANYGYTF. Complete variable domain (other parts from reference TRBV2 and TRBJ1-2): EPEVTQTPSHQVTQMGQEVILRCVPISNHLYFYWYRQILGQKVEFLVSFYNNEISEKSEIFDDQFSVERPDGSNFTLKIRSTKLEDSAMYFCASRDTANYGYTFGSGTRLTVV.

This chain links TRBV7-3 with TRBJ1-1, with D unresolved. CDR3 size: 16 residues. V gave up 5 bases and J gave up 0 bases, with 16 bases separating them. CDR1 and CDR2 (germline): SGHTA, FQGTGA. CDR3 nucleotides: TGTGCCAGCAGCCCTACCCCGGCCGGGTTGAACACTGAAGCTTTCTTT. Its translation is CASSPTPAGLNTEAFF.

The rearrangement joins TRBV28 to TRBJ2-7, with TRBD1 identical over 9 bases. CDR1 and CDR2 from the germline V gene are MDHEN and SYDVKM. V lost 2 bases, J lost 2 bases, and 4 bases stayed unmatched. There are 15 residues in the CDR3. CDR3 in DNA: TGTGCCAGCAGTTTACTTGGACAGGGGCCCTACGAGCAGTACTTC. Protein: CASSLLGQGPYEQYF.

The rearrangement links TRBV10-3 to TRBJ2-1; no clear D gene. The CDR3 extends over 12 amino acids. Per the germline V gene, CDR1 is ENHRY and CDR2 is SYGVKD. Deletions cut 11 bases from V and 2 bases from J, with 10 bases between. Written as DNA, the CDR3 is TGTGCCTCCAATAGCCCCTACAATGAGCAGTTCTTC. It is translated as CASNSPYNEQFF.

The genes are TRBV7-8 and TRBJ2-4; 8 bases are shared with TRBD1. This CDR3 has 13 residues. Trimming removed 5 bases from V and 6 bases from J; junction bases left unmatched: 3. Germline CDR1 SGHVS, CDR2 FQNEAQ. The CDR3 bases are TGTGCCAGCAGCCGGGACAGGATAAACATTCAGTACTTC. As protein: CASSRDRINIQYF.

As to this clone: The sample has other DNA sequences that encode this CDR3 too. This rearrangement joins TRBV18 to TRBJ1-2; D is uncertain. Germline CDR1 reads KGHSH; CDR2 reads LQKENI. There are 15 residues in the CDR3. Trimming took 0 bases from V and 3 from J, leaving 11 bases between them. CDR3 protein: CASSPPRDLDYGYTF. The CDR3 DNA is TGTGCCAGCTCACCACCGAGAGATCTAGACTATGGCTACACCTTC.

This clone has a single count. CDR3 coding DNA: TGTGCCTGGAGTCCTGGACCGGAGCGGTCACCCCTCCACTTT. It codes for CAWSPGPERSPLHF. The chain employs TRBV30 and TRBJ1-6, with no clear D. CDR1 and CDR2 (germline): GTSNPN, SVGIG (reference sequence). This CDR3 has 14 residues. V lost 2 bases and J 10 bases, leaving 15 bases between the germline ends. Full variable domain (missing parts from reference TRBV30 and TRBJ1-6): SQTIHQWPATLVQPVGSPLSLECTVEGTSNPNLYWYRQAAGRGLQLLFYSVGIGQISSEVPQNLSASRPQDRQFILSSKKLLLSDSGFYLCAWSPGPERSPLHFGNGTRLTVT.

The V and J genes are TRBV27 and TRBJ2-5, with D possibly matching TRBD2 (7 bases). V dropped 5 bases and J dropped 4 bases, with 17 bases sitting between them. Germline loops: CDR1 MNHEY, CDR2 SMNVEV (reference sequence). The CDR3 runs to 15 residues. DNA for the CDR3: TGTGCCAGCAGTCCCACGGGCGGGGGCGGAGAGACCCAGTACTTC. Translating it yields CASSPTGGGGETQYF.

The chain uses TRBV3-1 (or the pseudogene TRBV3-2) and TRBJ2-5, with 10 bases lining up with TRBD2. Germline V gives CDR1 LGHDT, CDR2 YNNKEL (reference sequence). There are 14 residues in the CDR3. J was trimmed by 5 bases and V by 7 bases; bases with no gene match: 7. DNA of the CDR3: TGTGCCAGCATCCTAGCGGGAGCCGGGGAGACCCAGTACTTC. It is translated as CASILAGAGETQYF.

The rearrangement joins TRBV7-8 to TRBJ2-7, with 9 bases that match TRBD1. The junction had 14 bases not matched to a gene; V was cut back by 5 bases and J by 9 bases. CDR3 length: 15 residues. Germline CDR1 is SGHVS and CDR2 is FQNEAQ. The CDR3 DNA follows: TGTGCCAGCAGCGAGTCCGGGACAGGGATGGGGGGGCAGTACTTC. It specifies CASSESGTGMGGQYF.

This chain links TRBV11-2 with TRBJ2-1, with TRBD1 matching over 10 bases. The CDR3 has 15 residues. Germline V gives CDR1 SGHAT, CDR2 FQNNGV. The trim removed 4 bases at V and 8 bases at J, leaving 8 bases unmatched. This CDR3 reads CASSSDRGFFDEQFF. For the CDR3, the DNA is TGTGCCAGCAGCTCGGACAGGGGGTTTTTCGATGAGCAGTTCTTC. Looking up the rest from reference TRBV11-2 and TRBJ2-1 gives the full variable domain: EAGVAQSPRYKIIEKRQSVAFWCNPISGHATLYWYQQILGQGPKLLIQFQNNGVVDDSQLPKDRFSAERLKGVDSTLKIQPAKLEDSAVYLCASSSDRGFFDEQFFGPGTRLTVL.

The rearrangement links TRBV6-2 or TRBV6-3 to TRBJ1-5, with D hard to call. The CDR3 has 15 amino acids. With 0 bases removed from V and 5 bases from J, the gap between germline ends came to 11 bases. CDR1 and CDR2 from the germline V gene are MNHEY and SVGEGT. The CDR3 protein is CASSYSTAVHQPQHF. CDR3 bases: TGTGCCAGCAGTTACTCGACGGCGGTTCATCAGCCCCAGCATTTT.

This chain joins TRBV4-3 and TRBJ1-1; D may be TRBD1 (5 bases). CDR1 is LGHNA, CDR2 YSLEER, per germline. The CDR3 totals 17 residues. Trimming removed 7 bases at V and 1 base at J, with 22 bases between. CDR3 residues: CASTSQVPMGGNTEAFF. CDR3 DNA: TGCGCCAGCACCTCACAAGTGCCCATGGGGGGGAACACTGAAGCTTTCTTT.

J is TRBJ2-1 and V is TRBV6-2 or TRBV6-3, with D perhaps TRBD2 (5 bases). Per the germline V gene, CDR1 is MNHEY and CDR2 is SVGEGT. Trimming removed 2 bases at V and 0 bases at J, with 8 bases between. The CDR3 is made up of 15 amino acids. The CDR3 region has the DNA TGTGCCAGCAGTTACACGGGGAGCTCCTACAATGAGCAGTTCTTC. Translated: CASSYTGSSYNEQFF.

For the CDR3, the DNA is TGTGCCACCAGTGATTCCCCCCCCGGCAGGGAAGTTGGTCAGCCCCAGCATTTT. It is translated as CATSDSPPGREVGQPQHF. The rearrangement links TRBV24-1 to TRBJ1-5, with D possibly matching TRBD1 (5 bases). V dropped 2 bases and J dropped 6 bases, with 22 bases sitting between them. The CDR3 contains 18 residues. Germline V gene lookup returns CDR1 KGHDR and CDR2 SFDVKD.

The chain employs TRBV5-1 and TRBJ1-2; weak D call: TRBD1 (6 bases). V was cut by 4 bases and J by 6 bases, with 16 bases left in between. This CDR3 has 14 amino acids. Germline loops: CDR1 SGHRS, CDR2 YFSETQ. As DNA, the CDR3 is TGCGCCAGCAGCAATAACAGGGTGTTCCATGGCTACACCTTC. It translates to CASSNNRVFHGYTF.

The V gene is TRBV19, the J gene TRBJ1-5, with D unresolved. V lost 10 bases, J lost 7 bases, and 14 bases lay in between. The V gene's germline CDR1 is LNHDA and CDR2 SQIVND (reference sequence). This CDR3 is built from 12 residues. CDR3 sequence (DNA): TGTGCCACCGCCCGCTTCGGGCAGCCCCAGCATTTT. Amino acids: CATARFGQPQHF.

The chain couples TRBV27 to TRBJ2-1; 8 nucleotides agree with TRBD2. J lost 4 bases, V lost 5 bases, and 4 bases had no gene match. The germline gives CDR1 MNHEY, CDR2 SMNVEV (reference sequence). The CDR3 has 14 residues. The CDR3 DNA sequence: TGTGCCAGCAGTGTAGCGGGGACATACAATGAGCAGTTCTTC. Translating gives CASSVAGTYNEQFF.

This clone is a singleton in its sample. The V call is TRBV5-1, the J call TRBJ1-2; no firm D call. Trimming shortened V by 4 bases and J by 4 bases, and 11 bases separated the two germline ends. Germline V gene lookup returns CDR1 SGHRS and CDR2 YFSETQ. The CDR3 loop spans 13 amino acids. The CDR3 sequence is CASSPPESYGYTF. In nucleotides, the CDR3 is TGCGCCAGCAGCCCGCCCGAGTCCTATGGCTACACCTTC.

The chain couples TRBV4-1 to TRBJ1-1, with D possibly TRBD1 on 6 matching bases. There are 14 residues in the CDR3. Trimming took off 5 bases at V and 1 base at J, with 11 bases between the two ends. The germline CDR1 and CDR2 sequences are MGHRA and YSYEKL. The CDR3 sequence: CASSIQGKNTEAFF. The CDR3 nucleotides read TGCGCCAGCAGCATACAGGGTAAGAACACTGAAGCTTTCTTT.

V usage is TRBV19 and J usage is TRBJ2-2; TRBD2 aligns across 8 bases. V shed 5 bases, J shed 3 bases, and the junction held 5 bases outside the gene matches. Germline V gene data show CDR1 as LNHDA and CDR2 as SQIVND (reference sequence). The length of the CDR3 is 15 residues. CDR3 nucleotides: TGTGCCAGTAGTTCTGCGGGGGGCTACACCGGGGAGCTGTTTTTT. Its protein is CASSSAGGYTGELFF. The whole variable domain, filled in from reference TRBV19 and TRBJ2-2, reads DGGITQSPKYLFRKEGQNVTLSCEQNLNHDAMYWYRQDPGQGLRLIYYSQIVNDFQKGDIAEGYSVSREKKESFPLTVTSAQKNPTAFYLCASSSAGGYTGELFFGEGSRLTVL.

V usage is TRBV10-1 and J usage is TRBJ2-1; TRBD2 matches at 12 bases. Germline V gene sequence: CDR1 WNHNN, CDR2 SYGVQD (reference sequence). The length of the CDR3 is 14 residues. V shed 6 bases, J shed 6 bases, and the junction held 3 bases outside the gene matches. CDR3 DNA: TGCGCCAGCAGCCCGACTAGCGGGAGCAATGAGCAGTTCTTC. Its protein product is CASSPTSGSNEQFF.

V and J are TRBV7-9 and TRBJ2-1; TRBD1 matches 7 bases. Unmatched junction bases numbered 7, after V lost 5 bases and J lost 12 bases. The CDR3 has 12 residues. CDR1 is SEHNR, CDR2 FQNEAQ, per germline (reference sequence). The CDR3 DNA is TGTGCCAGCAGCCTTACAGGGGAGAGGCAGTTCTTC. Protein: CASSLTGERQFF.

This rearrangement joins TRBV2 to TRBJ1-5; D gene ambiguous. There are 13 residues in the CDR3. V lost 5 bases, J lost 4 bases, and 9 bases lay in between. In germline, CDR1 is SNHLY, CDR2 FYNNEI. In DNA, the CDR3 is TGTGCCAGCAGTAATGACGGGAATCAGCCCCAGCATTTT. Amino acid sequence: CASSNDGNQPQHF.

This chain links TRBV2 with TRBJ2-7; tentatively, D is TRBD1 (6 bases). Germline-derived CDR1 and CDR2 are SNHLY and FYNNEI. Trimming shortened V by 7 bases and J by 0 bases, and 13 bases separated the two germline ends. The CDR3 is 14 residues long. The CDR3 protein is CASTGQYSSYEQYF. CDR3 DNA sequence: TGTGCCAGCACCGGACAGTATAGCTCCTACGAGCAGTACTTC. Full variable domain (outside the CDR3, taken from reference TRBV2 and TRBJ2-7): EPEVTQTPSHQVTQMGQEVILRCVPISNHLYFYWYRQILGQKVEFLVSFYNNEISEKSEIFDDQFSVERPDGSNFTLKIRSTKLEDSAMYFCASTGQYSSYEQYFGPGTRLTVT.